The sequence of this T cell receptor beta chain was determined in a study of Ad26.COV2.S vaccination and SARS-CoV-2 variants. Study overall: By the intramuscular route, Ad26.COV2.S was given once, or twice 56 days apart.

Treatment described: over 15 received Ad26.COV2.S at low or high dose, single or two shots; about 5 received placebo; per-sample allocation not given. Vaccine and placebo recipients were sampled on day 63 after the first injection. V lost 0 bases to trimming and J lost 4 bases; unmatched junction nucleotides: 3. Germline V gives CDR1 SGHRS, CDR2 YFSETQ. This CDR3 is built from 15 residues. Here immunoSEQ multiplex PCR was the method, and the copy in TCRdb shows in-frame clones only, minus some. Found here are about 330,000 clones, roughly 88% of them singletons; the top ten hold approximately 5.8%. The sequence was collected from a person between 18 and 65 years old who received the Ad26.COV2.S COVID-19 vaccine or a placebo. This material consisted of peripheral blood, taken in a trial of Ad26.COV2.S vaccine versus placebo. J is TRBJ2-7 and V is TRBV5-1; 11 bases line up with TRBD2. The CDR3 loop reads CASSLGGTSGYEQYV. The CDR3 nucleotides are TGCGCCAGCAGCTTGGGTGGGACTAGCGGATACGAGCAGTACGTC.